Listed below are T cell receptor beta chains from one sample, sequenced in a study of blood T cell repertoires in COVID-19. TCRdb's copy holds only in-frame clones and misses some; the assay was immunoSEQ multiplex PCR. The sample holds hundreds of thousands of clones, around 80% seen once. Material for sequencing was peripheral blood. These receptors all stem from a man older than 75 with acute or convalescent COVID-19. Both conserved end residues are trimmed from each CDR3. A D gene is named only where the DNA matches it firmly. Only part of the rows carry a size: once, few, many, or a class if the clone is expanded.

V gene	clone size	J gene	CDR3 length	D gene	CDR3 protein
TRBV9	few	TRBJ2-7	12	TRBD2	ASSVSWGGYEQY
TRBV19	few	TRBJ1-1	13	-	ASSDGQSSNTEAF
TRBV5-1	-	TRBJ2-5	13	-	ASSLVQGGQETQY
TRBV7-2	-	TRBJ2-7	12	TRBD2	ASSLDGAAGEQY
TRBV19	few	TRBJ2-7	13	TRBD1	ASSRDEAGGYEQY
TRBV20-1	-	TRBJ2-5	13	TRBD2	SASQAGGPWETQY
TRBV3-1/TRBV3-2	-	TRBJ2-5	13	TRBD2	ASSQTSGEQETQY
TRBV5-1	-	TRBJ2-1	14	-	ASSLVVVAAYNEQF
TRBV24-1	-	TRBJ2-1	14	-	ATSDFAGRTRNEQF
TRBV3-1/TRBV3-2	few	TRBJ1-2	13	-	ASSQGRAVPSGYT
TRBV5-5	-	TRBJ2-5	13	TRBD1	ASSLGQGARETQY
TRBV28	-	TRBJ1-5	12	-	ASSPTGPNQPQH
TRBV25-1	-	TRBJ2-5	12	TRBD1	ASSGTGGAETQY
TRBV7-9	-	TRBJ2-5	14	-	ASSLARNRDGETQY
TRBV6-5	-	TRBJ1-2	13	-	ASRQIQGRLYGYT
TRBV20-1	-	TRBJ2-3	18	-	SASLRFIRTGSGPARAQY
TRBV27	-	TRBJ1-5	11	TRBD1	ASSWDRAQPQH
TRBV30	-	TRBJ2-1	13	-	AWSPPKESYNEQF
TRBV3-1/TRBV3-2	once	TRBJ2-5	12	-	ASSQMRSQETQY
TRBV4-2	-	TRBJ2-1	13	TRBD2	ASSQEGLAGTEQF